What follows are 26 T cell receptor beta chains derived from one specimen sequenced in a study of a mutant IDH1 vaccine in newly diagnosed glioma. Time point described: week 11, during vaccination. Each dose delivered 300 ug of mutant IDH1 20-mer peptide subcutaneously with imiquimod. Generated by immunoSEQ multiplex PCR, the TCRdb table keeps only in-frame clones and is missing some. This table has 95,000 to 120,000 clones, 85% to 90% appearing once. For these TCRs, the target antigens are not known. Sequences were derived from PBMCs, sampled from a glioma patient whose treatment included an IDH1 peptide vaccine. The source is a woman aged 45-59 years with glioma.

V gene TRBV6-1 combines with J gene TRBJ2-1, with D perhaps TRBD2 (5 bases). Germline V gene lookup returns CDR1 MNHNS and CDR2 SASEGT. The CDR3 contains 15 residues. V lost 4 bases and J lost 3, with 13 bases in between. The CDR3 spells CASSGRGIDYNEQFF. Here the CDR3 DNA reads TGTGCCAGCAGTGGGCGAGGGATAGACTACAATGAGCAGTTCTTC.

This clone has just one count. The chain combines TRBV6-6 with TRBJ1-4, with a weak D call TRBD1 (6 bases). This CDR3 contains 15 residues. Germline lookup yields CDR1 MNHNY and CDR2 SVGAGI (reference sequence). V was shortened by 2 bases and J by 5 bases, with 12 bases between the two germline ends. In DNA, the CDR3 is TGTGCCAGCAGTTACCTCCGGGACATAAATGAAAAACTGTTTTTT. Encoded protein: CASSYLRDINEKLFF.

The chain uses TRBV5-1 and TRBJ1-1, with a weak D call TRBD1 (6 bases). The CDR3 runs to 16 residues. Trimming took 0 bases from V and 3 from J, leaving 15 bases between them. Germline V gives CDR1 SGHRS, CDR2 YFSETQ. The CDR3 DNA follows: TGCGCCAGCAGCTTGGCCGGGGGCTCGGTCCACACTGAAGCTTTCTTT. It yields the protein CASSLAGGSVHTEAFF.

This chain links TRBV5-1 with TRBJ2-7, with D possibly matching TRBD2 (5 bases). Looked up from germline, CDR1 is SGHRS and CDR2 is YFSETQ. The ends were cut back, 0 bases at V and 1 base at J, with 8 bases in the middle. The CDR3 runs to 14 residues. The CDR3 DNA follows: TGCGCCAGCAGCTTGGTCGGGGATTCCTACGAGCAGTACTTC. Its translation is CASSLVGDSYEQYF.

The chain has TRBV30 and TRBJ2-1; D is uncertain. Trimming took off 2 bases at V and 5 bases at J, with 4 bases between the two ends. The length of the CDR3 is 11 residues. Germline CDR1 GTSNPN, CDR2 SVGIG (reference sequence). CDR3 region: CAWSRNNEQFF. The CDR3 nucleotides are TGTGCCTGGAGTAGAAACAATGAGCAGTTCTTC.

On this clone itself: Other DNA sequences from this sample encode an identical CDR3 as well. CDR3 amino acids: CASSIRVSGPTDTQYF. Written as DNA, the CDR3 is TGTGCCAGTAGTATTAGAGTTAGCGGGCCCACAGATACGCAGTATTTT. The gene calls are TRBV19 and TRBJ2-3; the match to TRBD2 covers 7 bases. The CDR3 is 16 residues long. CDR1 and CDR2 (germline): LNHDA, SQIVND (reference sequence). V shed 3 bases, J shed 2 bases, and the junction held 8 bases outside the gene matches.

The chain employs TRBV19 and TRBJ2-3; TRBD2 aligns across 11 bases. The V and J ends lost 5 bases and 2 bases, in that order; junction bases with no gene match: 6. The CDR3 spans 16 residues. Germline CDR1 is LNHDA and CDR2 is SQIVND (reference sequence). CDR3 in amino acids: CASSGGLAEFTDTQYF. The CDR3 region has the DNA TGTGCCAGTAGTGGGGGACTAGCGGAGTTCACAGATACGCAGTATTTT.

Here the CDR3 reads CASSPPGVGEQFF. CDR3 nucleotides: TGTGCCAGCAGTCCTCCCGGTGTCGGGGAGCAGTTCTTC. This rearrangement joins TRBV27 to TRBJ2-1; D is uncertain. The CDR3 contains 13 residues. Trimming stripped 5 bases from V and 10 bases from J, with 15 bases between. Per germline, CDR1 MNHEY and CDR2 SMNVEV (reference sequence).

The chain is built from TRBV7-9 and TRBJ1-1; D unresolved. Trimming took 2 bases from V and 0 from J, leaving 4 bases between them. CDR1 is SEHNR and CDR2 is FQNEAQ in the germline V gene (reference sequence). The CDR3 extends over 13 amino acids. The CDR3 loop reads CASSLQVNTEAFF. CDR3 nucleotides: TGTGCCAGCAGCTTACAGGTGAACACTGAAGCTTTCTTT.

This chain joins TRBV2 and TRBJ2-7, with 9 positions matching TRBD2. From germline, CDR1 is SNHLY and CDR2 FYNNEI. After removal of 0 bases from V and 0 bases from J, the junction contained 6 bases not matched to a gene. The CDR3 has 17 amino acids. The CDR3 DNA reads as TGTGCCAGCAGTGAAGCGGGTACTAGCGGGTACTCCTACGAGCAGTACTTC. It is translated as CASSEAGTSGYSYEQYF. The full variable domain, in which reference TRBV2 and TRBJ2-7 provide the parts outside the CDR3, is EPEVTQTPSHQVTQMGQEVILRCVPISNHLYFYWYRQILGQKVEFLVSFYNNEISEKSEIFDDQFSVERPDGSNFTLKIRSTKLEDSAMYFCASSEAGTSGYSYEQYFGPGTRLTVT.

The chain has TRBV13 and TRBJ2-1, with 8 positions matching TRBD2. This CDR3 has 15 amino acids. The germline CDR1 and CDR2 sequences are PRHDT and FYEKMQ (reference sequence). Germline trimming cut 5 bases from V and 9 bases from J; bases unmatched to any gene: 12. The CDR3 loop is CASSPRGGRESEQFF. The CDR3 bases are TGTGCCAGCAGCCCTCGGGGGGGGCGGGAGAGTGAGCAGTTCTTC.

The CDR3 protein is CAWSRGQGEYAGFYEQYF. CDR3 nucleotide sequence: TGTGCCTGGAGTCGCGGACAGGGCGAGTATGCGGGGTTCTACGAGCAGTACTTC. The chain joins TRBV30 to TRBJ2-7; 8 bases agree with TRBD1. Per germline, CDR1 GTSNPN and CDR2 SVGIG (reference sequence). Trimming at V came to 2 bases and at J to 3 bases, leaving 18 bases not matched to a gene. The CDR3 totals 18 residues.

The genes are TRBV4-1 and TRBJ2-1; D is unresolved. The CDR3 consists of 15 residues. Germline V gene data show CDR1 as MGHRA and CDR2 as YSYEKL. The ends were cut back, 4 bases at V and 6 bases at J, with 16 bases in the middle. In DNA form, the CDR3 reads TGCGCCAGCAGCCCGCTCCTTAGGTCCCCCAATGAGCAGTTCTTC. This translates into CASSPLLRSPNEQFF.

A single count supports this clone. This chain uses TRBV5-1 with TRBJ2-2, with 7 bases fitting TRBD1. The germline gives CDR1 SGHRS, CDR2 YFSETQ. The length of the CDR3 is 15 residues. Losses at the gene ends were 5 bases for V and 2 bases for J; bases not matched to a gene: 6. CDR3 bases: TGCGCCAGCAGTCCCGGGACAGCCAACACCGGGGAGCTGTTTTTT. It yields the protein CASSPGTANTGELFF.

The chain carries TRBV19 and TRBJ2-1; D is perhaps TRBD2 (6 bases). Germline V gene data show CDR1 as LNHDA and CDR2 as SQIVND (reference sequence). The CDR3 has 14 residues. V lost 5 bases, J lost 6 bases, and 14 bases lay in between. The DNA of the CDR3 is TGTGCCAGTAGTTTCCGCGCGGGATTCAATGAGCAGTTCTTC. This translates into CASSFRAGFNEQFF.

Here the CDR3 DNA reads TGTGCCAGCAGCGGTTTGGGACTCCTCACAGATACGCAGTATTTT. Encoded protein: CASSGLGLLTDTQYF. The rearrangement uses TRBV9 and TRBJ2-3; perhaps TRBD2 as D (6 bases). Trimming left V 3 bases short and J 2 bases short, with 13 bases between. The germline CDR1 and CDR2 sequences are SGDLS and YYNGEE. This CDR3 spans 15 amino acids.

DNA of the CDR3: TGTGCCAGCAGTGAAGCCCGGGGAGCCTGGGAAAAACTGTTTTTT. Residues: CASSEARGAWEKLFF. The chain employs TRBV6-1 and TRBJ1-4; D uncertain. Trimming shortened V by 0 bases and J by 8 bases, and 13 bases separated the two germline ends. The CDR3 runs 15 residues. CDR1 MNHNS and CDR2 SASEGT come from the germline V gene.

The chain employs TRBV9 and TRBJ2-5, with D unresolved. The J call could be wrong; TRBJ2-7 is a better fit for the DNA end. Germline V gene lookup returns CDR1 SGDLS and CDR2 YYNGEE. The length of the CDR3 is 14 residues. The CDR3 DNA reads as TGTGCCAGCAGCACCCAGGACGTGACCTACGAGCAGTACTTC. It specifies CASSTQDVTYEQYF.

The count of this clone is one. The chain joins TRBV30 to TRBJ2-4; 8 bases map to TRBD2. The CDR3 is 15 amino acids. The junction had 13 bases not matched to a gene; V was cut back by 4 bases and J by 8 bases. CDR1 and CDR2 from the germline V gene are GTSNPN and SVGIG (reference sequence). The DNA for the CDR3 is TGTGCCTGGAATCCCCCCGGGAGGGAGCGTCACATTCAGTACTTC. Its protein product is CAWNPPGRERHIQYF.

The CDR3 sequence: CASSSSTGEQYF. DNA for the CDR3: TGTGCCAGCAGCTCCTCGACTGGCGAGCAGTACTTC. V and J are TRBV11-3 and TRBJ2-7; D remains ambiguous. The CDR3 consists of 12 residues. Germline values: CDR1 SGHNT, CDR2 YENEEA. With 4 bases removed from V and 6 bases from J, the gap between germline ends came to 10 bases.

The chain couples TRBV5-1 to TRBJ1-1; no reliable D call. The V end was cut by 0 bases, the J end by 12 bases, with 9 bases between. The CDR3 has 11 amino acids. Germline values: CDR1 SGHRS, CDR2 YFSETQ. This chain's CDR3 is CASSLEQTTFF. CDR3 coding DNA: TGCGCCAGCAGCTTGGAACAGACGACTTTCTTT.

The chain is built from TRBV6-1 and TRBJ1-5, with a possible D match to TRBD1 (5 bases). Trimming stripped 3 bases from V and 6 bases from J, with 12 bases between. Germline V gene lookup returns CDR1 MNHNS and CDR2 SASEGT. CDR3 size: 14 residues. The CDR3 DNA sequence: TGTGCCAGCAGTGAGGGGCCCGTAGGTCAGCCCCAGCATTTT. Translation: CASSEGPVGQPQHF.

V gene TRBV11-2 combines with J gene TRBJ1-3; maybe TRBD1 (5 bases). V lost 4 bases, J lost 4 bases, and 14 bases lay in between. The length of the CDR3 is 15 residues. CDR1 is SGHAT and CDR2 is FQNNGV in the germline V gene. CDR3 region: CASSSLQGRGNTIYF. The DNA of the CDR3 is TGTGCCAGCAGCTCGCTGCAGGGACGGGGAAACACCATATATTTT. The complete variable domain, with remaining parts taken from reference TRBV11-2 and TRBJ1-3, reads EAGVAQSPRYKIIEKRQSVAFWCNPISGHATLYWYQQILGQGPKLLIQFQNNGVVDDSQLPKDRFSAERLKGVDSTLKIQPAKLEDSAVYLCASSSLQGRGNTIYFGEGSWLTVV.

The chain uses TRBV7-9 and TRBJ2-5; D gene uncertain. The J call may be in error: the DNA end matches TRBJ2-7 better. CDR3 length: 13 amino acids. The germline CDR1 and CDR2 sequences are SEHNR and FQNEAQ (reference sequence). The CDR3 is CASSLAMENEQYF. The DNA for the CDR3 is TGTGCCAGCAGCTTAGCGATGGAGAACGAGCAGTACTTC.

The chain links TRBV5-6 to TRBJ1-6, with 8 bases fitting TRBD1. This CDR3 contains 15 residues. Germline loops: CDR1 SGHDT, CDR2 YYEEEE. V was clipped by 3 bases and J by 7 bases; unmatched bases: 6. CDR3 region: CASSSSRTGNSPLHF. CDR3 nucleotide sequence: TGTGCCAGCAGCTCCTCCAGGACAGGGAATTCACCCCTCCACTTT.

The gene calls are TRBV7-2 and TRBJ1-4; no firm D call. CDR3 size: 11 residues. The germline V gene encodes CDR1 SGHTA and CDR2 FQGNSA. The ends were cut back, 4 bases at V and 8 bases at J, with 5 bases in the middle. The CDR3 DNA is TGTGCCAGCAGCTCGCAAGAAAAACTGTTTTTT. Residues: CASSSQEKLFF.